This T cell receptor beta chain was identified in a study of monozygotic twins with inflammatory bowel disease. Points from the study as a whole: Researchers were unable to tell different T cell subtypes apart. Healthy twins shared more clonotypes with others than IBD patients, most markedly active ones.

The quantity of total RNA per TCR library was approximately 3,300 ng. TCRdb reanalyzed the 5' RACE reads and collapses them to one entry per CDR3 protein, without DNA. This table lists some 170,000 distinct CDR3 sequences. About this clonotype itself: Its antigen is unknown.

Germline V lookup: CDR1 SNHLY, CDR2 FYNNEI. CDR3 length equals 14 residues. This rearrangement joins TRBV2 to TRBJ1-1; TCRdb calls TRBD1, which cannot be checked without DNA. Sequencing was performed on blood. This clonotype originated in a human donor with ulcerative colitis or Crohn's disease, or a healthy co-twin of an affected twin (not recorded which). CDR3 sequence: CASSVTRGRAEAFF.